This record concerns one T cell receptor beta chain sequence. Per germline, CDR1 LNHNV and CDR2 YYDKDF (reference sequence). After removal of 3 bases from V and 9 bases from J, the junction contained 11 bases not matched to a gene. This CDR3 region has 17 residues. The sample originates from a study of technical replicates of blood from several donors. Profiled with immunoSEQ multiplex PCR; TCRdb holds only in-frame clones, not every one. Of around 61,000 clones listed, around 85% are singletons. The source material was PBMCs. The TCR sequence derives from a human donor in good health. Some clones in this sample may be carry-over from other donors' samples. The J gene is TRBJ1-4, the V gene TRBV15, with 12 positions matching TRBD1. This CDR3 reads CATSSATTGTGGQKLFF. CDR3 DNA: TGTGCCACCAGCAGTGCAACTACCGGGACAGGGGGCCAAAAACTGTTTTTT.